Below, 14 T cell receptor beta chains from the same sample are listed, as sequenced in a study of graft-versus-host responses after intestinal transplantation. The protocol was immunoSEQ multiplex PCR, while the TCRdb copy is restricted to in-frame clones and leaves out a portion. The table has some 90,000 clones, about nine tenths seen once; the top ten hold roughly 0.44%. These TCRs' antigens remain unknown. The material sequenced was unstimulated CD8+ T cells sorted from spleen or lymph node cells, taken before transplant. The receptor set was obtained from a human donor who was the organ donor for an intestinal transplant.

This clone occurred once. This rearrangement joins TRBV7-2 to TRBJ2-1; D not resolved. The CDR3 totals 15 residues. Per the germline V gene, CDR1 is SGHTA and CDR2 is FQGNSA. V lost 2 bases and J lost 0, with 8 bases in between. This chain's CDR3 is CASSLLAVSYNEQFF. CDR3 sequence (DNA): TGTGCCAGCAGCTTACTCGCGGTCTCCTACAATGAGCAGTTCTTC.

V and J are TRBV29-1 and TRBJ2-5; a weak D match, TRBD2 (5 bases). Germline V CDR1 and CDR2: SQVTM, ANQGSEA. V lost 7 bases and J lost 11, with 26 bases in between. The CDR3 consists of 14 residues. The CDR3 nucleotides read TGCAGCGCGGGGTGGTGGCACCGGGGTCATAAGCAGTACTTC. It yields the protein CSAGWWHRGHKQYF. Based on the CDR3 plus reference TRBV29-1 and TRBJ2-5, the full variable domain is SAVISQKPSRDICQRGTSLTIQCQVDSQVTMMFWYRQQPGQSLTLIATANQGSEATYESGFVIDKFPISRPNLTFSTLTVSNMSPEDSSIYLCSAGWWHRGHKQYFGPGTRLLVL.

This clone was found once. V and J are TRBV7-6 and TRBJ2-7; TRBD1 agrees at 7 bases. Unmatched junction bases numbered 4, after V lost 5 bases and J lost 0 bases. This CDR3 is built from 14 residues. Germline values: CDR1 SGHVS, CDR2 FNYEAQ. CDR3 nucleotide sequence: TGTGCCAGCAGCCCCCGGGACAGCTCCTACGAGCAGTACTTC. It encodes CASSPRDSSYEQYF. The full variable domain, rest sourced from reference TRBV7-6 and TRBJ2-7, is GAGVSQSPRYKVTKRGQDVALRCDPISGHVSLYWYRQALGQGPEFLTYFNYEAQQDKSGLPNDRFSAERPEGSISTLTIQRTEQRDSAMYRCASSPRDSSYEQYFGPGTRLTVT.

The chain recombines TRBV7-3 with TRBJ1-1; 8 bases line up with TRBD1. This CDR3 region has 14 residues. Per germline, CDR1 SGHTA and CDR2 FQGTGA. Trimming at V came to 6 bases and at J to 1 base, leaving 4 bases not matched to a gene. This CDR3 reads CASSPQGGNTEAFF. The CDR3 nucleotides are TGTGCCAGCAGTCCACAGGGGGGGAACACTGAAGCTTTCTTT.

V and J are TRBV10-3 and TRBJ2-3; D possibly corresponds to TRBD1 (6 bases). CDR3 length equals 15 residues. Trimming removed 3 bases from V and 2 bases from J, with 12 bases in between. Germline loops: CDR1 ENHRY, CDR2 SYGVKD. The CDR3 reads CAISDLGDTTDTQYF. The CDR3 DNA sequence: TGTGCCATCAGTGACCTCGGGGACACCACAGATACGCAGTATTTT.

This sequence joins TRBV5-1 and TRBJ2-1, with TRBD2 matching over 7 bases. This CDR3 is built from 15 residues. The trim removed 1 base at V and 9 bases at J, leaving 10 bases unmatched. Germline loops: CDR1 SGHRS, CDR2 YFSETQ. The chain's CDR3 is CASSLSSGELTEQFF. The CDR3 nucleotides are TGCGCCAGCAGCTTGTCTAGCGGCGAACTAACTGAGCAGTTCTTC.

The sample holds a few counts of this clone. The rearrangement links TRBV19 to TRBJ2-7, with D unresolved. The CDR3 covers 13 residues. V shed 3 bases and J shed 0 bases, with 6 bases lying between them. Germline V gives CDR1 LNHDA, CDR2 SQIVND (reference sequence). Here the CDR3 reads CASSMATSYEQYF. The CDR3 bases are TGTGCCAGTAGTATGGCAACCTCCTACGAGCAGTACTTC.

The V call is TRBV28, the J call TRBJ1-1; TRBD1 might be the D (6 bases). Trimming pared 0 bases from V and 1 base from J, leaving 12 bases between. CDR3 length: 16 amino acids. Germline values: CDR1 MDHEN, CDR2 SYDVKM. The CDR3 bases are TGTGCCAGCAGTTTATGGGGGACACGAAAGAACACTGAAGCTTTCTTT. This sequence encodes CASSLWGTRKNTEAFF.

J is TRBJ2-7 and V is TRBV6-6; D gene ambiguous. Germline V gives CDR1 MNHNY, CDR2 SVGAGI (reference sequence). V shed 3 bases and J shed 4 bases, with 7 bases lying between them. The CDR3 is made up of 12 amino acids. The CDR3 here is CASSYAVYEQYF. The CDR3 nucleotides read TGTGCCAGCAGTTATGCAGTTTACGAGCAGTACTTC.

The chain links TRBV15 to TRBJ1-1; D possibly corresponds to TRBD1 (5 bases). V dropped 1 base and J dropped 10 bases, with 10 bases sitting between them. Germline CDR1 reads LNHNV; CDR2 reads YYDKDF (reference sequence). The CDR3 runs to 12 residues. The CDR3 region has the DNA TGTGCCACCAGCAGAGTCGGAGGGGCAGCTTTCTTT. Amino acids: CATSRVGGAAFF.

The chain recombines TRBV4-1 with TRBJ1-5; D possibly corresponds to TRBD1 (6 bases). The CDR3 has 13 amino acids. Per germline, CDR1 MGHRA and CDR2 YSYEKL. V was clipped by 2 bases and J by 13 bases, with 15 bases between them. DNA of the CDR3: TGCGCCAGCAGCCAAACCCGGGACACGTTACAGCATTTT. It is translated as CASSQTRDTLQHF.

As regards this clone: The sample contains more than one DNA sequence encoding this CDR3. V usage is TRBV27 and J usage is TRBJ2-2; tentatively, D is TRBD2 (6 bases). The CDR3 consists of 14 residues. V lost 3 bases and J 3 bases, leaving 8 bases between the germline ends. CDR1 MNHEY and CDR2 SMNVEV come from the germline V gene (reference sequence). The CDR3 loop is CASSFKRDTGELFF. The CDR3 coding sequence is TGTGCCAGCAGTTTTAAGCGGGACACCGGGGAGCTGTTTTTT.

This clone is a singleton in its sample. The chain recombines TRBV5-1 with TRBJ1-1, with D possibly being TRBD1 (6 bases). Trimming removed 0 bases from V and 1 base from J, with 7 bases in between. This CDR3 region has 14 residues. Germline values: CDR1 SGHRS, CDR2 YFSETQ. The CDR3 sequence: CASSLGGGNTEAFF. The CDR3 DNA follows: TGCGCCAGCAGCTTGGGAGGGGGGAACACTGAAGCTTTCTTT.

The chain joins TRBV27 to TRBJ2-1, with D unclear. The CDR3 spans 15 residues. Germline V CDR1 and CDR2: MNHEY, SMNVEV (reference sequence). V dropped 3 bases and J dropped 9 bases, with 18 bases sitting between them. CDR3 nucleotides: TGTGCCAGCAGTTTTCAGTCTGGTAGCCTCCTTGAGCAGTTCTTC. This codes for CASSFQSGSLLEQFF.